This T cell receptor beta chain was sequenced in a study of spatial heterogeneity in lung cancer. For the study at large: Alpha-chain detections were consistently fewer than beta-chain detections among the sequences.

Specified time point: sample taken at primary tumor resection. TCRs were sequenced from unsorted whole RNA of tumor, nontumor lung or PBMC. This clonotype has a count of ten or more. CDR1 is ENHRY, CDR2 SYGVKD, per germline. The germline V and J ends were trimmed by 2 bases and 3 bases, with 9 bases remaining between them. CDR3 length equals 14 residues. TCRdb passed the 5' RACE reads through MiXCR, listing each CDR3 protein once. The sample holds tens of thousands of distinct CDR3 sequences, roughly 7.2% seen once. Sequencing used PBMCs, obtained at surgery. This chain connects TRBV10-3 to TRBJ2-3; D remains unclear. This TCR came from a female donor with early-stage non-small cell lung cancer. The CDR3 region is CAISEGRPTDTQYF. DNA of the CDR3: TGTGCCATCAGTGAGGGTCGTCCGACAGATACGCAGTATTTT.